This T cell receptor beta chain was identified during a study of blood T cell repertoires in COVID-19. Study background: Italy, Spain and the United States were the sources of the convalescent and acute COVID-19 samples. T cells, B-cell-depleted T cells, or PBMCs supplied cDNA or gDNA.

This clone was counted only a few times. Authors' analysis steps: Amplification of reference gene primers provided the estimated nucleated cell counts. The repertoire was sequenced with immunoSEQ multiplex PCR; TCRdb's copy has only in-frame clones and lacks some. V, J and clone size derive from that table, while D and trimming were established from the DNA sequence. The sample lists roughly 200,000 clones, approximately 85% occurring once. The sequencing input was peripheral blood. This receptor was obtained from a human donor with active or convalescent COVID-19. The donor label of this sample is uncertain.

CDR3 sequence (DNA): TGTGCCAGCAGCATTGCGGGGTCCCTAAACCTTGGCAATCAGCCCCAGCATTTT. Its protein product is CASSIAGSLNLGNQPQHF. This chain joins TRBV5-6 and TRBJ1-5, with D uncertain. Germline V gene lookup returns CDR1 SGHDT and CDR2 YYEEEE. The CDR3 has 18 amino acids. The V end lost 4 bases, the J end lost 2 bases, and 22 bases lay between the germline ends. The variable domain in full, completed from reference TRBV5-6 and TRBJ1-5, reads DAGVTQSPTHLIKTRGQQVTLRCSPKSGHDTVSWYQQALGQGPQFIFQYYEEEERQRGNFPDRFSGHQFPNYSSELNVNALLLGDSALYLCASSIAGSLNLGNQPQHFGDGTRLSIL.